These 25 T cell receptor beta chains share one sample of origin, sequenced in a study of OX40 agonist ivuxolimab in advanced cancers. The method was immunoSEQ multiplex PCR; TCRdb's version includes in-frame clones alone and lacks a portion of them. The sample records 70,000 or so clones, approximately 86% being singletons. Sequences were derived from CD4+ or CD8+ T cells sorted from blood, sampled in a trial of the OX40 agonist ivuxolimab. Source of these receptors: an adult with an advanced solid tumor such as melanoma, head and neck, liver or kidney cancer.

The V gene is TRBV19, the J gene TRBJ2-3; a possible D gene is TRBD2 (6 bases). CDR3 size: 14 residues. V lost 5 bases to trimming and J lost 5 bases, with 14 bases between them. Germline CDR1 and CDR2: LNHDA and SQIVND (reference sequence). CDR3 sequence (DNA): TGTGCCAGTAGTCTTGGGGGACTGCAAGATACGCAGTATTTT. As protein: CASSLGGLQDTQYF. Variable domain in full (rest from reference TRBV19 and TRBJ2-3): DGGITQSPKYLFRKEGQNVTLSCEQNLNHDAMYWYRQDPGQGLRLIYYSQIVNDFQKGDIAEGYSVSREKKESFPLTVTSAQKNPTAFYLCASSLGGLQDTQYFGPGTRLTVL.

The J gene is TRBJ2-1, the V gene TRBV5-1; 14 positions match TRBD2. V lost 3 bases to trimming and J lost 2 bases; unmatched junction nucleotides: 4. Germline CDR1 is SGHRS and CDR2 is YFSETQ. The CDR3 is 17 residues long. The CDR3 DNA reads TGCGCCAGCAGCTGGGGACTAGCGGGAGACCCCTACAATGAGCAGTTCTTC. Protein product: CASSWGLAGDPYNEQFF.

This chain joins TRBV5-1 and TRBJ2-1; no clear D gene. Germline V gives CDR1 SGHRS, CDR2 YFSETQ. The CDR3 runs to 16 residues. Trimming shortened V by 0 bases and J by 6 bases, and 16 bases separated the two germline ends. The CDR3, as DNA: TGCGCCAGCAGCTTGGGATTGATGCAGGCCCTCAATGAGCAGTTCTTC. Translating it yields CASSLGLMQALNEQFF.

The chain employs TRBV7-2 and TRBJ1-2; D is unresolved. V was cut by 1 base and J by 4 bases, with 10 bases left in between. Germline CDR1 is SGHTA and CDR2 is FQGNSA. The CDR3 spans 14 residues. The CDR3 spells CASSLDGSPYGYTF. CDR3 in DNA: TGTGCCAGCAGCTTAGACGGCAGCCCCTATGGCTACACCTTC.

The chain combines TRBV5-1 with TRBJ2-7, with TRBD2 identical over 10 bases. This CDR3 is built from 15 residues. V lost 0 bases and J lost 2; bases outside the gene matches: 2. Germline V gene data show CDR1 as SGHRS and CDR2 as YFSETQ. This CDR3 is CASSLGLAGAYEQYF. The CDR3 DNA follows: TGCGCCAGCAGCTTGGGGCTAGCGGGGGCCTACGAGCAGTACTTC.

The chain combines TRBV7-9 with TRBJ1-5, with D possibly matching TRBD1 (5 bases). V lost 3 bases and J 9 bases, leaving 9 bases between the germline ends. Germline values: CDR1 SEHNR, CDR2 FQNEAQ (reference sequence). The CDR3 loop spans 12 amino acids. CDR3 coding DNA: TGTGCCAGCAGCTTGTTGGGGGGGCCCCAGCATTTT. Its translation: CASSLLGGPQHF.

The J gene is TRBJ2-1, the V gene TRBV5-1, with 9 bases lining up with TRBD1. The V gene's germline CDR1 is SGHRS and CDR2 YFSETQ. V gave up 4 bases and J gave up 8 bases; unmatched junction bases: 13. The CDR3 is 16 amino acids. CDR3 amino acids: CASSPSGTGLGDEQFF. CDR3 bases: TGCGCCAGCAGCCCATCCGGGACAGGGCTAGGAGATGAGCAGTTCTTC. The full variable domain, in which reference TRBV5-1 and TRBJ2-1 provide the parts outside the CDR3, is KAGVTQTPRYLIKTRGQQVTLSCSPISGHRSVSWYQQTPGQGLQFLFEYFSETQRNKGNFPGRFSGRQFSNSRSEMNVSTLELGDSALYLCASSPSGTGLGDEQFFGPGTRLTVL.

The chain is built from TRBV2 and TRBJ2-7; 7 nucleotides align to TRBD2. Germline V lookup: CDR1 SNHLY, CDR2 FYNNEI. The J segment lost 4 bases and the V segment lost 6 bases, leaving 3 bases of the junction unmatched. The CDR3 length is 12 residues. CDR3 DNA sequence: TGTGCCAGCAGGGGGGGAGGGTACGAGCAGTACTTC. Protein sequence: CASRGGGYEQYF.

This clone occurred once. The V call is TRBV29-1, the J call TRBJ1-1, with D possibly being TRBD1 (6 bases). Germline V lookup: CDR1 SQVTM, CDR2 ANQGSEA. Trimming left V 4 bases short and J 1 base short, with 13 bases between. The CDR3 runs to 14 residues. The CDR3 protein is CSVVRGAGNTEAFF. The CDR3 region has the DNA TGCAGCGTTGTTCGGGGGGCGGGGAACACTGAAGCTTTCTTT.

The chain couples TRBV6-6 to TRBJ2-3; 10 bases line up with TRBD2. The germline gives CDR1 MNHNY, CDR2 SVGAGI (reference sequence). This CDR3 contains 16 residues. V gave up 6 bases and J gave up 2 bases; unmatched junction bases: 8. The CDR3 DNA is TGTGCCAGCAGCTCTAGCGGGAGACGAGACACAGATACGCAGTATTTT. This sequence encodes CASSSSGRRDTDTQYF.

The genes are TRBV27 and TRBJ2-3; no clear D gene. V lost 0 bases, J lost 1 base, and 5 bases lay in between. The CDR3 spans 14 residues. Per germline, CDR1 MNHEY and CDR2 SMNVEV (reference sequence). The CDR3 sequence is CASSLSKGTDTQYF. CDR3 coding DNA: TGTGCCAGCAGTTTATCGAAAGGCACAGATACGCAGTATTTT.

In its sample, this clone was seen once. This specimen includes other DNA sequences encoding the same CDR3. The J gene is TRBJ1-5, the V gene TRBV28; D gene unclear. Germline V lookup: CDR1 MDHEN, CDR2 SYDVKM. This CDR3 comprises 13 residues. V was shortened by 1 base and J by 6 bases, with 7 bases between the two germline ends. CDR3 DNA sequence: TGTGCCAGCAGTTTATCTGGCAGTCAGCCCCAGCATTTT. The encoded protein is CASSLSGSQPQHF.

The genes are TRBV10-3 and TRBJ1-1, with D hard to call. CDR3 length equals 12 residues. V was trimmed by 3 bases and J by 6 bases, leaving 8 bases between them. Germline CDR1 reads ENHRY; CDR2 reads SYGVKD. In DNA, the CDR3 is TGTGCCATCAGTGAACTAGGCGCTGAAGCTTTCTTT. Its translation is CAISELGAEAFF.

The V and J genes are TRBV5-4 and TRBJ2-7; 9 bases are a match to TRBD1. Unmatched junction bases numbered 2, after V lost 4 bases and J lost 6 bases. Germline values: CDR1 SGHNT, CDR2 YYREEE (reference sequence). CDR3 length equals 12 residues. DNA of the CDR3: TGTGCCAGCAGCAAGGACAGGGGCGAGCAGTACTTC. Protein product: CASSKDRGEQYF.

This sequence joins TRBV6-4 and TRBJ2-1; 8 nucleotides match TRBD2. V lost 8 bases to trimming and J lost 5 bases; unmatched junction nucleotides: 8. The germline CDR1 and CDR2 sequences are MRHNA and SNTAGT. CDR3 length: 14 residues. The CDR3 sequence is CASAFSGGNNEQFF. The CDR3 bases are TGTGCCAGCGCTTTTTCGGGAGGGAACAATGAGCAGTTCTTC.

The V and J genes are TRBV6-1 and TRBJ2-7, with D possibly matching TRBD2 (6 bases). There are 16 residues in the CDR3. Looked up from germline, CDR1 is MNHNS and CDR2 is SASEGT. With 3 bases removed from V and 6 bases from J, the gap between germline ends came to 21 bases. For the CDR3, the DNA is TGTGCCAGCAGTGACGGTTCTTCGGGGGATAGGGGCGAGCAGTACTTC. It yields the protein CASSDGSSGDRGEQYF.

V and J are TRBV28 and TRBJ1-1; TRBD1 agrees at 7 bases. The ends lost 4 bases at V and 6 bases at J; junction bases unmatched: 11. The CDR3 covers 15 residues. CDR1 is MDHEN and CDR2 is SYDVKM in the germline V gene. CDR3 coding DNA: TGTGCCAGCAGTTCAGCACAGGGGTCGGACGCTGAAGCTTTCTTT. Translated, it gives CASSSAQGSDAEAFF.

This chain joins TRBV5-4 and TRBJ2-3; 9 positions agree with TRBD2. CDR1 is SGHNT, CDR2 YYREEE, per germline (reference sequence). V shed 3 bases and J 0 bases; nucleotides not matched to a gene: 5. CDR3 size: 16 residues. The chain's CDR3 is CASSSGLAQSTDTQYF. The DNA of the CDR3 is TGTGCCAGCAGCTCGGGACTAGCTCAGAGCACAGATACGCAGTATTTT.

CDR3 region: CASSYPAGQKNSPLHF. The CDR3 DNA reads as TGTGCCAGCAGTTATCCGGCGGGCCAGAAAAATTCACCCCTCCACTTT. The rearrangement joins TRBV6-5 to TRBJ1-6; D unresolved. The V and J ends lost 3 bases and 7 bases respectively, with 16 bases between them. Germline CDR1 MNHEY, CDR2 SVGAGI. The length of the CDR3 is 16 residues.

The J gene is TRBJ1-1, the V gene TRBV28; D is ambiguous. Per germline, CDR1 MDHEN and CDR2 SYDVKM. V lost 5 bases, J lost 2 bases, and 15 bases lay in between. The CDR3 contains 15 residues. The CDR3 DNA follows: TGTGCCAGCAGTCCTCATACCGGGTCCAACACTGAAGCTTTCTTT. Its translation: CASSPHTGSNTEAFF.

The chain recombines TRBV6-5 with TRBJ1-1; D uncertain. CDR1 is MNHEY and CDR2 is SVGAGI in the germline V gene. The CDR3 spans 15 residues. V lost 0 bases, J lost 0 bases, and 8 bases lay in between. The DNA for the CDR3 is TGTGCCAGCAGTTACTCTTTCGGGATGAACACTGAAGCTTTCTTT. Translated: CASSYSFGMNTEAFF.

The V and J genes are TRBV5-8 and TRBJ2-7; D is perhaps TRBD2 (6 bases). The germline CDR1 and CDR2 sequences are SGHTS and YDEGEE. V was pared by 0 bases and J by 12 bases, with 13 bases between. The CDR3 loop spans 12 amino acids. CDR3 coding DNA: TGTGCCAGCAGCTTGGCCGGGGGAAGTTTGTACTTC. Protein: CASSLAGGSLYF.

The V call is TRBV27, the J call TRBJ2-2; D unclear. V shed 5 bases and J shed 0 bases, with 10 bases lying between them. The CDR3 consists of 15 residues. CDR1 and CDR2 (germline): MNHEY, SMNVEV (reference sequence). The CDR3 sequence is CASSKLVANTGELFF. For the CDR3, the DNA is TGTGCCAGCAGTAAGCTCGTGGCGAACACCGGGGAGCTGTTTTTT.

This sequence joins TRBV4-1 and TRBJ1-5, with D tentatively TRBD1 (6 bases). Germline CDR1 MGHRA, CDR2 YSYEKL. CDR3 length: 16 residues. The V gene lost 5 bases and the J gene lost 1 base, with 15 bases spanning the gap. CDR3 region: CASSFEQGGSNQPQHF. The CDR3 nucleotides are TGCGCCAGCAGCTTCGAACAGGGAGGAAGCAATCAGCCCCAGCATTTT.

This clone has only a few counts. The chain joins TRBV5-5 to TRBJ2-7; 7 bases align to TRBD2. The CDR3 contains 14 residues. V dropped 4 bases and J dropped 3; count of bases not matched to a gene: 7. Germline CDR1 SGHKS, CDR2 YYEKEE (reference sequence). DNA for the CDR3: TGTGCCAGCAGCCCGCGTGGGGGGGACTACGAGCAGTACTTC. Its translation: CASSPRGGDYEQYF.